This T cell receptor beta chain was sequenced for a study of shared clonotypes between healthy human individuals. Turning to the study itself: Donor ages ranged 18 to 49 years: a couple of women, a few men.

The method was immunoSEQ multiplex PCR; TCRdb's version includes in-frame clones alone and lacks a portion of them. The sample has roughly 330,000 clones; approximately 79% are singletons. Deletions cut 8 bases from V and 6 bases from J, with 20 bases between. In germline, CDR1 is LNHDA, CDR2 SQIVND (reference sequence). The CDR3 runs to 15 residues. The receptor's source is a man in his thirties or forties in good health. The sequencing input was memory CD4+ T cells sorted from blood. The subset: CD45RA-negative fraction. The chain combines TRBV19 with TRBJ2-1; D is tentatively TRBD1 or TRBD2 (6 bases each). CDR3 in amino acids: CASLPFSGGGNEQFF. CDR3 nucleotide sequence: TGTGCCAGTCTTCCTTTTAGCGGAGGGGGCAATGAGCAGTTCTTC.